The clone carrying this TCR beta chain was detected a few times. What it binds is not known. The source of the sample is a study of CD8 T cells in ankylosing spondylitis. Regarding the study as a whole: Characteristic, it appeared, of ankylosing spondylitis blood was a TCR beta motif of eight or nine highly homologous variants.

Germline CDR1 and CDR2: KGHSH and LQKENI. The V segment lost 6 bases and the J segment 2 bases; nucleotides outside the gene matches: 10. CDR3 length: 15 amino acids. MiXCR was run by TCRdb on the 5' RACE reads, yielding one entry per CDR3 protein. Here the sample spans approximately 300,000 distinct CDR3 sequences, 6.5% to 10% being singletons. The specimen was blood, either unsorted or a sorted T cell fraction (not recorded which). The V and J genes are TRBV18 and TRBJ2-7; TRBD2 matches 7 bases. The source of this sequence is a male donor with ankylosing spondylitis. The CDR3 spells CASSPTSAITYEQYF. The CDR3 DNA reads TGTGCCAGCTCCCCCACTAGCGCGATCACCTACGAGCAGTACTTC.